These 22 T cell receptor beta chains came from one sample sequenced in a study of low-dose radiotherapy and immunotherapy resistance in tumors. Primers used for first-strand cDNA, a TRAV- and TRBV-specific set, covered both alpha and beta chains. For amplifying TCRs, the PCR ran for approximately 18 cycles with Phusion, which was used together with a constant-region primer and the adapter on the V primers. TCRdb reanalysed the reads using MiXCR and keeps one entry per CDR3 protein. The sample consists of 55,000 to 80,000 distinct CDR3 sequences, approximately 25% of them appearing once. Time point described: before trial treatment. This specimen was PBMCs, taken before treatment. The receptor source for this set is a male donor with rectosigmoid adenocarcinoma.

The CDR3 coding sequence is TGTGCCAGCAGCTTGACCCAGCGGGTAGACAATGAGCAGTTCTTC. This sequence encodes CASSLTQRVDNEQFF. V and J are TRBV5-6 and TRBJ2-1; possible D gene TRBD2, 6 bases. The V gene's germline CDR1 is SGHDT and CDR2 YYEEEE. V was cut by 1 base and J by 5 bases, with 13 bases left in between. This CDR3 spans 15 amino acids.

This clonotype has at least ten counts. The gene calls are TRBV20-1 and TRBJ1-3, with a possible D match to TRBD1 (6 bases). CDR3 length equals 13 residues. CDR1 and CDR2 from the germline V gene are DFQATT and SNEGSKA (reference sequence). Trimming removed 3 bases from V and 3 bases from J, with 9 bases in between. The CDR3, as DNA: TGCAGTGCTAGCCCAGGGGTTGGAAACACCATATATTTT. It is translated as CSASPGVGNTIYF.

As for this clonotype: Since a far larger clone is one base different, this is likely a read error. The rearrangement uses TRBV6-8 and TRBJ2-7, with D unclear. The germline CDR1 and CDR2 sequences are MNHGY and SAAAGT. This CDR3 spans 12 amino acids. Trimming removed 2 bases at V and 5 bases at J, with 7 bases between. The CDR3 is CASSYLRDEQYF. CDR3 sequence (DNA): TGTGCCAGCAGTTACCTTCGGGACGAGCAGTACTTC.

This clonotype was found many times. The rearrangement joins TRBV29-1 to TRBJ2-3, with D perhaps being TRBD1 or TRBD2 (6 bases each). The CDR3 extends over 13 amino acids. V was trimmed by 4 bases and J by 4 bases, leaving 12 bases between them. Germline CDR1 reads SQVTM; CDR2 reads ANQGSEA. CDR3 sequence: CSVGARGADTQYF. For the CDR3, the DNA is TGCAGCGTTGGGGCTAGGGGGGCAGATACGCAGTATTTT.

This clonotype was seen ten or more times. The chain links TRBV7-9 to TRBJ1-1; a possible D gene is TRBD1 (5 bases). The ends were cut back, 5 bases at V and 3 bases at J, with 7 bases in the middle. The CDR3 spans 12 residues. Looked up from germline, CDR1 is SEHNR and CDR2 is FQNEAQ (reference sequence). The CDR3 protein is CASSRGDTEAFF. CDR3 bases: TGTGCCAGCAGCCGGGGGGACACTGAAGCTTTCTTT.

This clonotype was seen many times. The CDR3 here is CASSHYRGTPSTDTQYF. The DNA for the CDR3 is TGTGCCAGCAGCCACTATAGGGGGACCCCAAGCACAGATACGCAGTATTTT. The chain is built from TRBV13 and TRBJ2-3; D might be TRBD1 (6 bases). CDR3 length: 17 residues. Trimming shortened V by 5 bases and J by 0 bases, and 18 bases separated the two germline ends. CDR1 PRHDT and CDR2 FYEKMQ come from the germline V gene (reference sequence).

In this sample, this clonotype turned up many times. The rearrangement joins TRBV2 to TRBJ1-1; D possibly corresponds to TRBD1 (5 bases). CDR1 and CDR2 from the germline V gene are SNHLY and FYNNEI. The V gene lost 2 bases and the J gene lost 0 bases, with 7 bases spanning the gap. The CDR3 contains 14 residues. The CDR3 is CASSEMGVNTEAFF. In DNA, the CDR3 is TGTGCCAGCAGTGAAATGGGGGTGAACACTGAAGCTTTCTTT.

There are many counts of this clonotype. The CDR3 region has the DNA TGTGCCAGCAGTGGACAGGGAATGAACACTGAAGCTTTCTTT. Its protein product is CASSGQGMNTEAFF. V gene TRBV25-1 combines with J gene TRBJ1-1, with 7 nucleotides matching TRBD1. The CDR3 runs to 14 residues. V lost 4 bases to trimming and J lost 0 bases; unmatched junction nucleotides: 2. From germline, CDR1 is MGHDK and CDR2 SYGVNS.

This clonotype was detected many times. This sequence joins TRBV6-6 and TRBJ1-3; D unclear. CDR3 size: 14 residues. V was cut by 2 bases and J by 0 bases, with 5 bases left in between. In germline, CDR1 is MNHNY, CDR2 SVGAGI (reference sequence). CDR3 coding DNA: TGTGCCAGCAGTTACGTCCTCTCTGGAAACACCATATATTTT. It yields the protein CASSYVLSGNTIYF.

The rearrangement uses TRBV4-2 and TRBJ2-1, with a possible D match to TRBD2 (7 bases). This CDR3 has 16 amino acids. V gave up 0 bases and J gave up 4 bases, with 13 bases separating them. Germline CDR1 is LGHNA and CDR2 is YNFKEQ. Here the CDR3 DNA reads TGTGCCAGCAGCCAAGATTACGGGGGGCTATACAATGAGCAGTTCTTC. The encoded protein is CASSQDYGGLYNEQFF.

This clonotype occurred many times. The CDR3 coding sequence is TGTGCCAGCAGTTTATGGGGGGGCACGGTGTACGAGCAGTACTTC. This encodes CASSLWGGTVYEQYF. The rearrangement links TRBV28 to TRBJ2-7; D assignment may be TRBD1 or TRBD2 (6 bases each). CDR1 is MDHEN and CDR2 is SYDVKM in the germline V gene. The V end was cut by 0 bases, the J end by 4 bases, with 13 bases between. The CDR3 totals 15 residues. The whole variable domain, filled in from reference TRBV28 and TRBJ2-7, reads DVKVTQSSRYLVKRTGEKVFLECVQDMDHENMFWYRQDPGLGLRLIYFSYDVKMKEKGDIPEGYSVSREKKERFSLILESASTNQTSMYLCASSLWGGTVYEQYFGPGTRLTVT.

The V call is TRBV6-5, the J call TRBJ2-1; D is possibly TRBD2 (5 bases). Germline CDR1 reads MNHEY; CDR2 reads SVGAGI. The V and J ends lost 0 bases and 4 bases respectively, with 13 bases between them. The CDR3 sequence is 16 residues long. The DNA for the CDR3 is TGTGCCAGCAGTTACTCGAGGACTGGAAGTTACAATGAGCAGTTCTTC. Translated, it gives CASSYSRTGSYNEQFF.

This clonotype was seen repeatedly, ten times or more. The CDR3 region has the DNA TGTGCCAGCAGCTTAGGGCAGAACTATGGCTACACCTTC. It codes for CASSLGQNYGYTF. V gene TRBV28 combines with J gene TRBJ1-2; D remains ambiguous. In germline, CDR1 is MDHEN, CDR2 SYDVKM. V lost 6 bases and J lost 2, with 10 bases in between. This CDR3 has 13 residues.

This clonotype was found many times. Here the CDR3 DNA reads TGTGCCATCGAAGGGTCTGGAAACACCATATATTTT. Its translation: CAIEGSGNTIYF. The rearrangement joins TRBV10-3 to TRBJ1-3, with D hard to call. Germline-derived CDR1 and CDR2 are ENHRY and SYGVKD. The CDR3 contains 12 residues. The germline V and J ends were trimmed by 8 bases and 1 base, with 6 bases remaining between them.

V is TRBV7-2 and J is TRBJ2-2; the D gene is possibly TRBD1 (6 bases). Germline V CDR1 and CDR2: SGHTA, FQGNSA. Trimming removed 5 bases from V and 3 bases from J, with 16 bases in between. The CDR3 has 16 amino acids. The chain's CDR3 is CASSPPGVPHTGELFF. The CDR3, as DNA: TGTGCCAGCAGCCCCCCAGGGGTTCCCCACACCGGGGAGCTGTTTTTT.

Regarding this clonotype: No conserved phenylalanine or tryptophan is present at the end of the CDR3, so a read error is the likely explanation. This chain uses TRBV15 with TRBJ2-6, with D perhaps TRBD1 (6 bases). CDR1 is LNHNV and CDR2 is YYDKDF in the germline V gene (reference sequence). Trimming pared 3 bases from V and 0 bases from J, leaving 21 bases between. The CDR3 length is 20 residues. The CDR3 loop reads CATSSPQTTGAVSGANVLTL. In DNA form, the CDR3 reads TGTGCCACCAGCAGCCCCCAAACGACAGGCGCGGTCTCTGGGGCCAACGTCCTGACTTTG.

This clonotype was seen ten or more times. As DNA, the CDR3 is TGTGCCAGCAGATCGGGGGGGGAAGATACGCAGTATTTT. This encodes CASRSGGEDTQYF. The rearrangement links TRBV28 to TRBJ2-3; TRBD2 matches 8 bases. This CDR3 spans 13 amino acids. J gave up 5 bases and V 6 bases, and 4 bases lay outside the gene matches. Germline CDR1 and CDR2: MDHEN and SYDVKM.

The table lists this clonotype with many counts. The chain uses TRBV30 and TRBJ2-3; no clear D gene. Trimming removed 2 bases at V and 9 bases at J, with 9 bases between. Germline CDR1 GTSNPN, CDR2 SVGIG (reference sequence). The CDR3 contains 11 residues. This chain's CDR3 is CAWSSTATQYF. In nucleotides, the CDR3 is TGTGCCTGGAGTTCCACCGCGACGCAGTATTTT. Full variable domain (rest looked up from reference TRBV30 and TRBJ2-3): SQTIHQWPATLVQPVGSPLSLECTVEGTSNPNLYWYRQAAGRGLQLLFYSVGIGQISSEVPQNLSASRPQDRQFILSSKKLLLSDSGFYLCAWSSTATQYFGPGTRLTVL.

This clonotype was counted ten times or more. This chain uses TRBV4-3 with TRBJ2-5; D is perhaps TRBD1 (5 bases). The V gene lost 0 bases and the J gene lost 0 bases, with 14 bases spanning the gap. This CDR3 is built from 17 residues. Germline CDR1 and CDR2: LGHNA and YSLEER. The CDR3 region is CASSQDRGRADQETQYF. CDR3 bases: TGCGCCAGCAGCCAAGATCGCGGCAGGGCCGACCAAGAGACCCAGTACTTC.

This clonotype was picked up many times. CDR3 loop: CASSLGRAGGGNGYTF. CDR3 DNA: TGTGCCAGCAGCTTAGGGAGGGCAGGGGGAGGAAATGGCTACACCTTC. This chain uses TRBV7-2 with TRBJ1-2; 7 bases map to TRBD1. V lost 1 base and J lost 6; bases outside the gene matches: 11. This CDR3 spans 16 amino acids. Germline V CDR1 and CDR2: SGHTA, FQGNSA.

In its sample, this clonotype was seen many times. This chain joins TRBV6-2 or TRBV6-3 and TRBJ2-7; 9 bases are shared with TRBD1. Trimming removed 7 bases from V and 0 bases from J; junction bases left unmatched: 4. The CDR3 loop spans 14 amino acids. In germline, CDR1 is MNHEY, CDR2 SVGEGT. This CDR3 is CASTGTGSSYEQYF. The DNA of the CDR3 is TGTGCCAGCACCGGGACAGGGAGCTCCTACGAGCAGTACTTC.

This clonotype was observed many times. The chain recombines TRBV29-1 with TRBJ2-7, with D tentatively TRBD1 (6 bases). CDR1 and CDR2 from the germline V gene are SQVTM and ANQGSEA. Trimming shortened V by 6 bases and J by 0 bases, and 18 bases separated the two germline ends. CDR3 size: 15 residues. DNA for the CDR3: TGCAGCGTCGTCTCCGCCGGGACACTCTCCTACGAGCAGTACTTC. This translates into CSVVSAGTLSYEQYF.